The 28 T cell receptor beta chains presented below share a single source sample, sequenced in a study of neoadjuvant anti-PD-1 for oral cavity cancer. Only in-frame clones appear in the TCRdb table, and some are missing; sequencing was by immunoSEQ multiplex PCR. The data contain more than 6,500 clones, under 55% of them seen just once; the ten biggest clones take up roughly 25%. Sequenced here: tumor tissue, sampled before nivolumab (anti-PD-1) treatment. The receptors come from a person between 35 and 79 years old with oral cavity squamous cell carcinoma.

The J gene is TRBJ2-5, the V gene TRBV7-3; D is unclear. This CDR3 spans 9 amino acids. CDR1 SGHTA and CDR2 FQGTGA come from the germline V gene. V lost 11 bases and J lost 3, with 4 bases in between. The CDR3 DNA reads as TGTGCCGGGAAAGAGACCCAGTACTTC. The encoded protein is CAGKETQYF. Full variable domain (missing parts from reference TRBV7-3 and TRBJ2-5): GAGVSQTPSNKVTEKGKYVELRCDPISGHTALYWYRQSLGQGPEFLIYFQGTGAADDSGLPNDRFFAVRPEGSVSTLKIQRTERGDSAVYLCAGKETQYFGPGTRLLVL.

The rearrangement joins TRBV7-8 to TRBJ1-4, with a possible D match to TRBD1 (6 bases). Between the trimmed V and J ends, which lost 7 bases and 5 bases, there was a span of 11 bases. The CDR3 consists of 13 residues. From germline, CDR1 is SGHVS and CDR2 FQNEAQ. The DNA of the CDR3 is TGTGCCAGCAACCGGGACAACAATGAAAAACTGTTTTTT. Residues: CASNRDNNEKLFF.

V gene TRBV4-2 combines with J gene TRBJ1-6, with a possible D match to TRBD1 (5 bases). This CDR3 spans 14 amino acids. Germline assignment: CDR1 LGHNA and CDR2 YNFKEQ. The V gene lost 5 bases and the J gene lost 4 bases, with 9 bases spanning the gap. The CDR3 sequence is CASSFGQYNSPLHF. In DNA, the CDR3 is TGTGCCAGCAGCTTCGGACAATATAATTCACCCCTCCACTTT.

The V gene is TRBV7-9, the J gene TRBJ2-1; 7 bases fit TRBD2. The CDR3 is 15 residues long. Looked up from germline, CDR1 is SEHNR and CDR2 is FQNEAQ (reference sequence). V lost 6 bases to trimming and J lost 12 bases; unmatched junction nucleotides: 17. CDR3 sequence: CASSLSETSRNGQFF. CDR3 nucleotide sequence: TGTGCCAGCAGTCTAAGCGAGACTAGCCGGAACGGGCAGTTCTTC.

The V call is TRBV27, the J call TRBJ2-1; 8 bases match TRBD1. This CDR3 comprises 15 residues. J lost 0 bases, V lost 6 bases, and 4 bases had no gene match. Germline V gives CDR1 MNHEY, CDR2 SMNVEV (reference sequence). The CDR3 DNA reads as TGTGCCAGCAGCGCCGGACAGGGCTCCTACAATGAGCAGTTCTTC. Translation: CASSAGQGSYNEQFF.

The gene calls are TRBV7-2 and TRBJ1-4; D remains unclear. Germline V gene sequence: CDR1 SGHTA, CDR2 FQGNSA. V dropped 2 bases and J dropped 0 bases, with 4 bases sitting between them. The CDR3 contains 14 residues. The CDR3 DNA sequence: TGTGCCAGCAGCTTACAATCAACTAATGAAAAACTGTTTTTT. This codes for CASSLQSTNEKLFF.

The V gene is TRBV19, the J gene TRBJ2-1; the D is unclear. The V gene's germline CDR1 is LNHDA and CDR2 SQIVND (reference sequence). The CDR3 contains 13 residues. Trimming took 3 bases from V and 7 from J, leaving 10 bases between them. The CDR3 protein is CASSILPTNEQFF. CDR3 DNA sequence: TGTGCCAGTAGTATTTTGCCTACAAATGAGCAGTTCTTC.

V and J are TRBV27 and TRBJ2-5; no reliable D call. Germline V gene data show CDR1 as MNHEY and CDR2 as SMNVEV (reference sequence). The CDR3 is made up of 13 amino acids. V was cut by 6 bases and J by 6 bases, with 14 bases left in between. The CDR3 is CASRIAKSQTQYF. DNA of the CDR3: TGTGCCAGCAGAATAGCAAAAAGTCAGACCCAGTACTTC.

The chain couples TRBV30 to TRBJ1-3; 8 positions agree with TRBD1. V lost 2 bases, J lost 3 bases, and 9 bases stayed unmatched. CDR3 length equals 16 residues. Per the germline V gene, CDR1 is GTSNPN and CDR2 is SVGIG (reference sequence). The CDR3 DNA sequence: TGTGCCTGGAGTATGGCGGGCAGGGGGCTTGGAAACACCATATATTTT. It encodes CAWSMAGRGLGNTIYF.

The rearrangement links TRBV5-1 to TRBJ2-5, with no clear D. This CDR3 has 15 amino acids. Trimming shortened V by 0 bases and J by 0 bases, and 9 bases separated the two germline ends. Germline V gene sequence: CDR1 SGHRS, CDR2 YFSETQ. CDR3 bases: TGCGCCAGCAGCTTGGGACCGCAGCACCAAGAGACCCAGTACTTC. The encoded protein is CASSLGPQHQETQYF.

V and J are TRBV25-1 and TRBJ2-2, with 7 bases fitting TRBD1. Germline V gene lookup returns CDR1 MGHDK and CDR2 SYGVNS. V dropped 6 bases and J dropped 6; count of bases not matched to a gene: 4. The CDR3 loop spans 13 amino acids. CDR3 sequence (DNA): TGTGCCAGCAGATCACAGGGGTCCGGGGAGCTGTTTTTT. As protein: CASRSQGSGELFF.

The chain carries TRBV7-2 and TRBJ2-1; TRBD2 matches 7 bases. The J segment lost 0 bases and the V segment lost 5 bases, leaving 13 bases of the junction unmatched. Germline-derived CDR1 and CDR2 are SGHTA and FQGNSA. There are 18 residues in the CDR3. Here the CDR3 reads CASSPIGGSFSSYNEQFF. The CDR3 region has the DNA TGTGCCAGCAGCCCCATCGGGGGGTCGTTCAGCTCCTACAATGAGCAGTTCTTC.

The rearrangement links TRBV5-1 to TRBJ2-6, with D possibly matching TRBD1 (6 bases). This CDR3 is 16 amino acids long. Per the germline V gene, CDR1 is SGHRS and CDR2 is YFSETQ. V was trimmed by 3 bases and J by 3 bases, leaving 13 bases between them. This CDR3 reads CASSSSGVVGANVLTF. CDR3 in DNA: TGCGCCAGCAGCTCTTCAGGGGTCGTTGGGGCCAACGTCCTGACTTTC.

This clone was recorded once. V gene TRBV4-3 combines with J gene TRBJ1-2; D gene unclear. CDR3 length: 15 amino acids. V shed 0 bases and J shed 2 bases, with 10 bases lying between them. Germline values: CDR1 LGHNA, CDR2 YSLEER. The CDR3 nucleotides are TGCGCCAGCAGCCAAGAGGAGGGAGAGAACTATGGCTACACCTTC. The encoded protein is CASSQEEGENYGYTF.

The CDR3 here is CASSVAGRRDTQYF. The CDR3 DNA reads TGTGCCAGCAGTGTAGCGGGGCGAAGGGATACGCAGTATTTT. The chain uses TRBV28 and TRBJ2-3; 8 positions agree with TRBD2. The CDR3 contains 14 residues. Trimming cost V 5 bases and J 6 bases; bases outside gene matches: 7. Germline CDR1 is MDHEN and CDR2 is SYDVKM.

This chain connects TRBV4-1 to TRBJ2-7; a possible D gene is TRBD1 (7 bases). V lost 1 base, J lost 6 bases, and 16 bases lay in between. The CDR3 covers 15 residues. CDR1 and CDR2 from the germline V gene are MGHRA and YSYEKL. CDR3: CASSQAFSGGTEQYF. The CDR3 DNA reads TGCGCCAGCAGCCAAGCCTTTTCAGGGGGGACCGAGCAGTACTTC.

The CDR3, as DNA: TGTGCCAGCAGCTTAGTGAAGGAAACTGAAGCTTTCTTT. It specifies CASSLVKETEAFF. The chain recombines TRBV7-2 with TRBJ1-1; no clear D gene. This CDR3 region has 13 residues. Germline CDR1 is SGHTA and CDR2 is FQGNSA. V was pared by 1 base and J by 5 bases, with 8 bases between.

The chain carries TRBV6-5 and TRBJ2-5, with TRBD1 matching 9 bases. The CDR3 runs to 14 residues. After removal of 3 bases from V and 3 bases from J, the junction contained 2 bases not matched to a gene. The germline V gene encodes CDR1 MNHEY and CDR2 SVGAGI. The CDR3 protein is CASSYGDREETQYF. DNA for the CDR3: TGTGCCAGCAGTTATGGGGACAGGGAAGAGACCCAGTACTTC.

The V call is TRBV11-2, the J call TRBJ2-7, with D possibly matching TRBD2 (6 bases). Trimming stripped 2 bases from V and 2 bases from J, with 16 bases between. CDR1 and CDR2 from the germline V gene are SGHAT and FQNNGV. The CDR3 runs to 16 residues. The CDR3, as DNA: TGTGCCAGCAGCTTACACTCTGCGGGGCGGACCTACGAGCAGTACTTC. Its protein is CASSLHSAGRTYEQYF.

This chain uses TRBV9 with TRBJ1-1; D call uncertain. Trimming took off 0 bases at V and 3 bases at J, with 9 bases between the two ends. In germline, CDR1 is SGDLS, CDR2 YYNGEE. The CDR3 spans 14 residues. This chain's CDR3 is CASSVGGRDTEAFF. CDR3 coding DNA: TGTGCCAGCAGCGTAGGGGGAAGGGACACTGAAGCTTTCTTT. The whole variable domain, filled in from reference TRBV9 and TRBJ1-1, reads DSGVTQTPKHLITATGQRVTLRCSPRSGDLSVYWYQQSLDQGLQFLIQYYNGEERAKGNILERFSAQQFPDLHSELNLSSLELGDSALYFCASSVGGRDTEAFFGQGTRLTVV.

The chain recombines TRBV5-1 with TRBJ2-3, with 12 bases fitting TRBD2. The J segment lost 1 base and the V segment lost 0 bases, leaving 0 bases of the junction unmatched. Germline loops: CDR1 SGHRS, CDR2 YFSETQ. The CDR3 covers 16 residues. CDR3 coding DNA: TGCGCCAGCAGCTTGGGACTAGCGGGGGGCACAGATACGCAGTATTTT. Translation: CASSLGLAGGTDTQYF.

CDR3 residues: CASSSGQSTGELFF. CDR3 nucleotide sequence: TGTGCCAGCAGCTCTGGCCAGTCCACCGGGGAGCTGTTTTTT. The V and J genes are TRBV7-2 and TRBJ2-2; D gene unclear. Trimming removed 4 bases from V and 4 bases from J, with 10 bases in between. Germline V gene lookup returns CDR1 SGHTA and CDR2 FQGNSA. The CDR3 has 14 residues. Supplemented by reference TRBV7-2 and TRBJ2-2, the full variable domain reads GAGVSQSPSNKVTEKGKDVELRCDPISGHTALYWYRQSLGQGLEFLIYFQGNSAPDKSGLPSDRFSAERTGGSVSTLTIQRTQQEDSAVYLCASSSGQSTGELFFGEGSRLTVL.

The CDR3 loop is CAISESKRGGSETQYF. The CDR3 DNA is TGTGCCATCAGTGAGTCTAAGCGGGGGGGCTCAGAGACCCAGTACTTC. The V call is TRBV10-3, the J call TRBJ2-5, with 10 nucleotides matching TRBD2. Germline assignment: CDR1 ENHRY and CDR2 SYGVKD. This CDR3 comprises 16 residues. The V and J ends lost 0 bases and 4 bases, in that order; junction bases with no gene match: 5.

This CDR3 reads CASSPGGQGTDTQYF. CDR3 coding DNA: TGTGCCAGCAGTCCTGGGGGACAGGGCACAGATACGCAGTATTTT. The chain recombines TRBV28 with TRBJ2-3, with 8 bases aligning to TRBD1. J was trimmed by 1 base and V by 5 bases; bases with no gene match: 5. The CDR3 contains 15 residues. Germline CDR1 reads MDHEN; CDR2 reads SYDVKM.

This clone was observed a few times. The chain couples TRBV6-1 to TRBJ2-4; D not certain. Germline CDR1 reads MNHNS; CDR2 reads SASEGT. The CDR3 length is 13 residues. V lost 3 bases to trimming and J lost 5 bases, with 8 bases between them. The CDR3: CASSDSSENIQYF. The CDR3 DNA follows: TGTGCCAGCAGTGATTCTAGTGAAAACATTCAGTACTTC.

This chain links TRBV27 with TRBJ2-5; 8 positions agree with TRBD1. V gave up 7 bases and J gave up 1 base; unmatched junction bases: 11. The CDR3 sequence is 16 residues long. Germline V gives CDR1 MNHEY, CDR2 SMNVEV (reference sequence). CDR3 DNA sequence: TGTGCCAGCAAGGAGGCGACAGGGGCTCCCCAAGAGACCCAGTACTTC. This sequence encodes CASKEATGAPQETQYF.

This chain links TRBV7-3 with TRBJ2-1, with a weak D call TRBD2 (5 bases). The V gene's germline CDR1 is SGHTA and CDR2 FQGTGA. V shed 0 bases and J shed 4 bases, with 7 bases lying between them. The CDR3 is 14 amino acids. The CDR3: CASSLTPGYNEQFF. DNA of the CDR3: TGTGCCAGCAGCTTAACTCCGGGATACAATGAGCAGTTCTTC.

The V and J genes are TRBV6-5 and TRBJ2-7, with 9 bases matching TRBD1. This CDR3 spans 13 amino acids. J lost 3 bases, V lost 5 bases, and 2 bases had no gene match. The germline gives CDR1 MNHEY, CDR2 SVGAGI. The CDR3 sequence: CASSRGQGYEQYF. The CDR3 DNA reads TGTGCCAGCAGTCGGGGACAGGGCTACGAGCAGTACTTC.